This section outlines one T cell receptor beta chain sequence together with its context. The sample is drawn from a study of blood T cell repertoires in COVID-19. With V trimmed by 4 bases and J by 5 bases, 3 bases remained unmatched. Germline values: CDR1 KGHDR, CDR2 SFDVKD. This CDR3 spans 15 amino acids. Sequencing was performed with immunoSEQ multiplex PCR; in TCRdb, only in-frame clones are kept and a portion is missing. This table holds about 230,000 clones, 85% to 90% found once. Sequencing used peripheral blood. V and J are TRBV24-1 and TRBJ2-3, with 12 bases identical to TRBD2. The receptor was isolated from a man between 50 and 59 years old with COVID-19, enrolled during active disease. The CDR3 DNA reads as TGTGCCACCAGTGACCTACTAGCGGGGGGAGATACGCAGTATTTT. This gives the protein CATSDLLAGGDTQYF.